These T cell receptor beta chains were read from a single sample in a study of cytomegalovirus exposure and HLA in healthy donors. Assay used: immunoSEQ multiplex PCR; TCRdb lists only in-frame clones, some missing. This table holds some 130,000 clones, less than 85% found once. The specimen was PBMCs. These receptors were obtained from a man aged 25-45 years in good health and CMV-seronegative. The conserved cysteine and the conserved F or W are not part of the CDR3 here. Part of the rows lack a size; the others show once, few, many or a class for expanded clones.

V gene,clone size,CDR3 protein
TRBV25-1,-,ASTVDRVVYNEQF
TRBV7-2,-,ASSLAGTGSTDTQY
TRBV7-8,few,ASSSRSTYEQY
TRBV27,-,ASSWAGSSYEQY
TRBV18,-,ASSPVTSGSNEQF
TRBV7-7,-,ASSLGLDQPQH
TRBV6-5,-,ASSRGRSAEAF
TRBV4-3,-,ASTPGLALDTQY
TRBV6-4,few,ASSDMPQGTSASSYEQY
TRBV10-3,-,ATGQVSYEQY
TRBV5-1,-,ASSRASGNTGELF
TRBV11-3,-,ASSLSGQSYNEQF
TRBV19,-,ASGPDGGKSYNEQF
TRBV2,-,ASSAPEGDRETQY
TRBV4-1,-,ASRYTSAFQHTQY
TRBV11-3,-,ASSSMEDRGYEQY
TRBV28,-,ASSLRGGQEGY
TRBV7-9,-,ASSFGLGPDTQY
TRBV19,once,ASSIPPKTTGLGTGELF
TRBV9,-,ASSVDGSGNTIY
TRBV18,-,ASSPGTANEKLF
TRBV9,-,ASQTGGWGYT
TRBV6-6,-,ASSYVTSGGGDTQY
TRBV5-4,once,ASSLGGRGEQF
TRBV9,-,ASSKTGLSPTGEQY
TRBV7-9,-,ASSLVDTGSVLT
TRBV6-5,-,ASKREVAGELF
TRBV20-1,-,SAKRTGEQY
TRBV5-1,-,ASGFKDRTYEQY
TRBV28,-,ASRLDRALTGELF
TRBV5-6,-,ASSRQGGERETQY
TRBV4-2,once,ASSQNILVDRGRDTQY
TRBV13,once,ASSLGSLGMAKNIQY
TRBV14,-,ASSDERDSWYEQY
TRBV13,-,ASSLGGLGVYGYT
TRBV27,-,ASRPGTGFSGEQF
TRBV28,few,ASSEAGTGSYEQY
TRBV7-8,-,ASSPGTAQETQY
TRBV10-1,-,ASSEGTSGYTGELF
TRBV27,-,AGRTGTLNTEAF
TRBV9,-,ASSLREGGGGDTQY
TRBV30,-,AWSDGTGPNQPQH
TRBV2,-,ASSESTSYGNEQF
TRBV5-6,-,ASSLRGTDQPQH
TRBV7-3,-,ASSLGGGMANTGELF